This T cell receptor beta chain derives from a study of CD8+ T cells in alopecia areata. In the study overall: Treatment comprised oral tofacitinib, 5 to 10 mg twice daily, in treated patients. Treatment ran 6 to 18 months, with 6 months of follow-up afterward. Study-wide findings and caveats: A large proportion of expanded lesional clones were detected persisting in scalp and blood during tofacitinib.

Once RNA had been extracted, it was reverse transcribed into cDNA to act as the sequencing template. Using immunoSEQ multiplex PCR, the repertoire was profiled, and TCRdb retains in-frame clones only, with some absent. The sample holds about 180,000 clones; approximately 53% are singletons and the top ten take about 10%. Treatment noted: oral pan-JAK inhibitor, 5-10 mg twice daily. Investigators sorted PBMCs to obtain both CD4+ and CD8+ T cells. The CDR3 length is 14 residues. The V end lost 6 bases, the J end lost 5 bases, and 14 bases lay between the germline ends. Germline V gene sequence: CDR1 MNHNY, CDR2 SVGAGI (reference sequence). In the case of this clone: Its cognate antigen is unknown.

Sequenced material: CD8+ T cells sorted from blood, taken at week 24, from a patient treated with tofacitinib. The chain is built from TRBV6-6 and TRBJ2-1, with a weak D call TRBD2 (6 bases). This TCR came from a human donor with alopecia areata. The CDR3 here is CASSTGTSHNEQFF. DNA of the CDR3: TGTGCCAGCAGCACCGGGACTTCCCACAATGAGCAGTTCTTC.